The 28 T cell receptor beta chains below all came from one sample that was sequenced in a study of identical twins. TCRdb used MiXCR to reprocess the 5' RACE reads, holding one entry per CDR3 protein. Of about 530,000 distinct CDR3 sequences listed, 12% to 15% are singletons. These records were also assigned to another study, of yellow fever vaccine responses in identical twins.

What was sequenced was CD4+ T cells sorted from blood. These TCRs come from a woman in her late teens or twenties in good health.

J is TRBJ2-1 and V is TRBV15, with 10 bases that match TRBD2. Germline V CDR1 and CDR2: LNHNV, YYDKDF (reference sequence). V shed 5 bases, J shed 8 bases, and the junction held 6 bases outside the gene matches. The CDR3 loop spans 14 amino acids. In DNA, the CDR3 is TGTGCCACCAGCCCTGCTAGCGGGGGTTATGAGCAGTTCTTC. As protein: CATSPASGGYEQFF.

The gene calls are TRBV6-1 and TRBJ2-5; no clear D. V lost 5 bases and J 2 bases, leaving 6 bases between the germline ends. The CDR3 covers 12 residues. The germline gives CDR1 MNHNS, CDR2 SASEGT. CDR3 in DNA: TGTGCCAGCAGTTCGCCTCAAGAGACCCAGTACTTC. The encoded protein is CASSSPQETQYF.

This clonotype was detected a few times. This CDR3 is CASSFGTSGLWGAKNIQYF. The CDR3, as DNA: TGTGCCAGCAGTTTTGGGACTAGCGGGCTTTGGGGGGCCAAAAACATTCAGTACTTC. V usage is TRBV12-3 or TRBV12-4 and J usage is TRBJ2-4; 12 bases are a match to TRBD2. V gave up 3 bases and J gave up 1 base; unmatched junction bases: 10. This CDR3 contains 19 residues.

The CDR3 loop reads CATSRAVLAGPKPNHYNEQFF. CDR3 in DNA: TGTGCCACCAGCAGAGCAGTACTAGCGGGACCTAAACCAAACCACTACAATGAGCAGTTCTTC. The chain joins TRBV15 to TRBJ2-1; 10 bases match TRBD2. The V gene end was trimmed by 1 base and the J gene end by 3 bases; junction bases not matched to a gene: 18. This CDR3 has 21 residues. Per the germline V gene, CDR1 is LNHNV and CDR2 is YYDKDF (reference sequence).

V usage is TRBV12-3 or TRBV12-4 and J usage is TRBJ1-1; no firm D call. CDR3 length: 13 amino acids. Trimming removed 7 bases from V and 1 base from J, with 10 bases in between. The CDR3 is CASTTLGNTEAFF. The CDR3 DNA is TGTGCCAGCACCACACTGGGGAACACTGAAGCTTTCTTT.

The table lists this clonotype with a few counts. The chain combines TRBV12-3 or TRBV12-4 with TRBJ2-1, with D perhaps TRBD1 (5 bases). V lost 4 bases to trimming and J lost 5 bases, with 15 bases between them. This CDR3 spans 15 amino acids. CDR3 region: CASSSGLGRNNEQFF. CDR3 coding DNA: TGTGCCAGCAGTTCAGGGTTAGGCAGAAACAATGAGCAGTTCTTC.

This chain joins TRBV5-5 and TRBJ1-2, with 9 positions matching TRBD1. Germline CDR1 SGHKS, CDR2 YYEKEE (reference sequence). V shed 1 base and J 6 bases; nucleotides not matched to a gene: 7. The CDR3 runs 15 residues. In DNA form, the CDR3 reads TGTGCCAGCAGCTTGCCGGGGACAGGGAACGATGGCTACACCTTC. This sequence encodes CASSLPGTGNDGYTF. The complete variable domain, with remaining parts taken from reference TRBV5-5 and TRBJ1-2, reads DAGVTQSPTHLIKTRGQQVTLRCSPISGHKSVSWYQQVLGQGPQFIFQYYEKEERGRGNFPDRFSARQFPNYSSELNVNALLLGDSALYLCASSLPGTGNDGYTFGSGTRLTVV.

This clonotype was counted only a few times. The chain links TRBV7-7 to TRBJ2-1; weak D call: TRBD2 (6 bases). CDR3 size: 15 residues. Looked up from germline, CDR1 is SSHAT and CDR2 is FNYEAQ (reference sequence). V lost 2 bases to trimming and J lost 4 bases, with 12 bases between them. The CDR3 DNA sequence: TGTGCCAGCAGCTTAACTAGCTCGACGTACAATGAGCAGTTCTTC. Amino acid sequence: CASSLTSSTYNEQFF.

The sample holds a few counts of this clonotype. The rearrangement links TRBV3-1 to TRBJ2-5; no clear D. V was trimmed by 4 bases and J by 2 bases, leaving 14 bases between them. CDR1 is LGHDT, CDR2 YNNKEL, per germline (reference sequence). This CDR3 spans 15 amino acids. CDR3 loop: CASSPTSQTQETQYF. Here the CDR3 DNA reads TGTGCCAGCAGCCCCACTTCCCAAACTCAAGAGACCCAGTACTTC.

In nucleotides, the CDR3 is TGTGCCAGCAGTTACAAGGCGGGCACTGAAGCTTTCTTT. This sequence encodes CASSYKAGTEAFF. The gene calls are TRBV6-5 and TRBJ1-1, with D uncertain. This CDR3 spans 13 amino acids. The V gene lost 2 bases and the J gene lost 4 bases, with 8 bases spanning the gap. The germline gives CDR1 MNHEY, CDR2 SVGAGI.

This clonotype was seen more than once but under ten times. The chain employs TRBV5-5 and TRBJ1-2; maybe TRBD1 (5 bases). The CDR3 spans 15 residues. Germline CDR1 and CDR2: SGHKS and YYEKEE (reference sequence). DNA of the CDR3: TGTGCAGCAGCTCCTTGGGGGAGGGTACCCTATGGCTACACCTTC. Translated: CAAAPWGRVPYGYTF.

The rearrangement joins TRBV19 to TRBJ2-3; 10 bases match TRBD2. CDR3 length: 15 residues. Germline CDR1 and CDR2: LNHDA and SQIVND (reference sequence). After removal of 3 bases from V and 1 base from J, the junction contained 1 base not matched to a gene. The CDR3 is CASSMLAGGTDTQYF. The DNA for the CDR3 is TGTGCCAGTAGTATGCTAGCGGGAGGCACAGATACGCAGTATTTT. Complete variable domain (other parts from reference TRBV19 and TRBJ2-3): DGGITQSPKYLFRKEGQNVTLSCEQNLNHDAMYWYRQDPGQGLRLIYYSQIVNDFQKGDIAEGYSVSREKKESFPLTVTSAQKNPTAFYLCASSMLAGGTDTQYFGPGTRLTVL.

Many counts were recorded for this clonotype. The chain combines TRBV27 with TRBJ2-7; a possible D gene is TRBD1 (5 bases). V shed 5 bases and J shed 2 bases, with 10 bases lying between them. Germline V gene sequence: CDR1 MNHEY, CDR2 SMNVEV (reference sequence). The CDR3 covers 13 residues. This chain's CDR3 is CASSLRVTYEQYF. The CDR3 nucleotides are TGTGCCAGCAGTCTCAGGGTGACCTACGAGCAGTACTTC.

The chain is built from TRBV6-5 and TRBJ2-3; tentative D call: TRBD2 (6 bases). The CDR3 spans 19 residues. Germline V gene lookup returns CDR1 MNHEY and CDR2 SVGAGI. V dropped 0 bases and J dropped 1 base, with 20 bases sitting between them. Written as DNA, the CDR3 is TGTGCCAGCAGTTACTCGAAAAGCGGCCAGGGACTTGGCACAGATACGCAGTATTTT. Protein: CASSYSKSGQGLGTDTQYF.

CDR3 bases: TGTGCCAGCAGTCATGGAGCGGGGAGGGCGGCAGATACGCAGTATTTT. Encoded protein: CASSHGAGRAADTQYF. J is TRBJ2-3 and V is TRBV12-3 or TRBV12-4, with 7 bases matching TRBD2. The V gene end was trimmed by 5 bases and the J gene end by 4 bases; junction bases not matched to a gene: 12. The CDR3 is made up of 16 amino acids.

J is TRBJ2-5 and V is TRBV2; D unresolved. CDR1 and CDR2 (germline): SNHLY, FYNNEI. Trimming pared 7 bases from V and 2 bases from J, leaving 11 bases between. The CDR3 extends over 13 amino acids. The CDR3 sequence is CASTYNAQETQYF. DNA for the CDR3: TGTGCCAGCACCTACAACGCGCAAGAGACCCAGTACTTC.

This chain connects TRBV28 to TRBJ2-3, with D possibly being TRBD1 (6 bases). The CDR3 sequence is 15 residues long. CDR1 and CDR2 from the germline V gene are MDHEN and SYDVKM. V was cut by 7 bases and J by 0 bases, with 14 bases left in between. The CDR3 reads CASTVQGSSTDTQYF. Here the CDR3 DNA reads TGTGCCAGCACCGTACAGGGATCTAGCACAGATACGCAGTATTTT.

This clonotype was detected a few times. The rearrangement joins TRBV4-1 to TRBJ2-1; D may be TRBD2 (7 bases). The CDR3 is made up of 14 amino acids. V was trimmed by 1 base and J by 8 bases, leaving 12 bases between them. Germline assignment: CDR1 MGHRA and CDR2 YSYEKL. The CDR3 sequence: CASSQGGGGHEQFF. The CDR3 DNA sequence: TGCGCCAGCAGCCAAGGGGGCGGGGGCCATGAGCAGTTCTTC.

The chain uses TRBV6-5 and TRBJ2-1; either TRBD1 or TRBD2 may fit D (6 bases each). V shed 4 bases and J shed 2 bases, with 18 bases lying between them. Germline V gene data show CDR1 as MNHEY and CDR2 as SVGAGI. There are 17 residues in the CDR3. The DNA of the CDR3 is TGTGCCAGCAGTTCCACCCCTCTACGGGGGCCCTACAATGAGCAGTTCTTC. This sequence encodes CASSSTPLRGPYNEQFF.

This clonotype was detected a few times. This chain links TRBV15 with TRBJ2-5; D unclear. Germline V CDR1 and CDR2: LNHNV, YYDKDF (reference sequence). Between the trimmed V and J ends, which lost 3 bases and 5 bases, there was a span of 10 bases. This CDR3 comprises 13 residues. CDR3 amino acids: CATSSDLYETQYF. As DNA, the CDR3 is TGTGCCACCAGCAGTGACCTCTACGAGACCCAGTACTTC.

The V and J genes are TRBV5-1 and TRBJ2-5; 14 nucleotides agree with TRBD2. Germline lookup yields CDR1 SGHRS and CDR2 YFSETQ. V trimming: 4 bases; J trimming: 4 bases; junction bases outside the gene matches: 9. The CDR3 is 17 residues long. CDR3 sequence (DNA): TGCGCCAGCAGCCCGGGACTAGCGGGAGTTATAAGAGAGACCCAGTACTTC. Encoded protein: CASSPGLAGVIRETQYF.

The J gene is TRBJ1-1, the V gene TRBV29-1; D gene unclear. Trimming pared 6 bases from V and 3 bases from J, leaving 14 bases between. Germline V CDR1 and CDR2: SQVTM, ANQGSEA. This CDR3 is 13 amino acids long. CDR3 region: CSVQSQADTEAFF. The CDR3 nucleotides are TGCAGCGTCCAGAGTCAAGCTGACACTGAAGCTTTCTTT. The variable domain in full, with the rest retrieved from reference TRBV29-1 and TRBJ1-1, is SAVISQKPSRDICQRGTSLTIQCQVDSQVTMMFWYRQQPGQSLTLIATANQGSEATYESGFVIDKFPISRPNLTFSTLTVSNMSPEDSSIYLCSVQSQADTEAFFGQGTRLTVV.

This clonotype has more than one count but fewer than ten. This chain joins TRBV29-1 and TRBJ2-7, with 9 positions matching TRBD1. V gave up 4 bases and J gave up 2 bases; unmatched junction bases: 9. CDR1 and CDR2 (germline): SQVTM, ANQGSEA. This CDR3 contains 15 residues. Written as DNA, the CDR3 is TGCAGCGTTGCTACCCGGGACAGGGCAACCTACGAGCAGTACTTC. Translating gives CSVATRDRATYEQYF.

This clonotype was counted only a few times. The gene calls are TRBV28 and TRBJ1-2, with 8 nucleotides matching TRBD1. V shed 6 bases and J 8 bases; nucleotides not matched to a gene: 23. This CDR3 comprises 18 residues. The germline gives CDR1 MDHEN, CDR2 SYDVKM. CDR3 DNA sequence: TGTGCCAGCAGCGCTTACCGGGACAGGCAGCCGGGATCCTACGGCTACACCTTC. Translated, it gives CASSAYRDRQPGSYGYTF.

The table lists this clonotype with a few counts. The genes are TRBV27 and TRBJ1-1; 7 positions agree with TRBD1. The V gene's germline CDR1 is MNHEY and CDR2 SMNVEV (reference sequence). J lost 0 bases, V lost 7 bases, and 14 bases had no gene match. The CDR3 contains 17 residues. The CDR3 here is CASTQRGDRAMNTEAFF. The CDR3 nucleotides read TGTGCCAGCACCCAGAGGGGGGACAGAGCTATGAACACTGAAGCTTTCTTT.

The gene calls are TRBV2 and TRBJ2-2; TRBD1 matches 10 bases. V lost 6 bases and J lost 6; bases outside the gene matches: 7. CDR1 is SNHLY, CDR2 FYNNEI, per germline. CDR3 length: 15 residues. In nucleotides, the CDR3 is TGTGCCAGCAGACACCGGGACAGGGGCGCCGGGGAGCTGTTTTTT. Translating it yields CASRHRDRGAGELFF.

The CDR3 sequence: CASIPGTDFGYTF. The CDR3, as DNA: TGTGCCAGCATCCCCGGGACAGACTTCGGCTACACCTTC. The chain uses TRBV28 and TRBJ1-2; TRBD1 aligns across 7 bases. The germline CDR1 and CDR2 sequences are MDHEN and SYDVKM. V shed 7 bases, J shed 8 bases, and the junction held 10 bases outside the gene matches. The CDR3 extends over 13 amino acids.

CDR3 residues: CASSLQGRINTEAFF. CDR3 coding DNA: TGTGCCAGCAGTCTCCAGGGGAGGATCAACACTGAAGCTTTCTTT. The chain combines TRBV12-3 or TRBV12-4 with TRBJ1-1, with a weak D call TRBD1 (6 bases). V was clipped by 5 bases and J by 2 bases, with 15 bases between them. The CDR3 spans 15 residues.